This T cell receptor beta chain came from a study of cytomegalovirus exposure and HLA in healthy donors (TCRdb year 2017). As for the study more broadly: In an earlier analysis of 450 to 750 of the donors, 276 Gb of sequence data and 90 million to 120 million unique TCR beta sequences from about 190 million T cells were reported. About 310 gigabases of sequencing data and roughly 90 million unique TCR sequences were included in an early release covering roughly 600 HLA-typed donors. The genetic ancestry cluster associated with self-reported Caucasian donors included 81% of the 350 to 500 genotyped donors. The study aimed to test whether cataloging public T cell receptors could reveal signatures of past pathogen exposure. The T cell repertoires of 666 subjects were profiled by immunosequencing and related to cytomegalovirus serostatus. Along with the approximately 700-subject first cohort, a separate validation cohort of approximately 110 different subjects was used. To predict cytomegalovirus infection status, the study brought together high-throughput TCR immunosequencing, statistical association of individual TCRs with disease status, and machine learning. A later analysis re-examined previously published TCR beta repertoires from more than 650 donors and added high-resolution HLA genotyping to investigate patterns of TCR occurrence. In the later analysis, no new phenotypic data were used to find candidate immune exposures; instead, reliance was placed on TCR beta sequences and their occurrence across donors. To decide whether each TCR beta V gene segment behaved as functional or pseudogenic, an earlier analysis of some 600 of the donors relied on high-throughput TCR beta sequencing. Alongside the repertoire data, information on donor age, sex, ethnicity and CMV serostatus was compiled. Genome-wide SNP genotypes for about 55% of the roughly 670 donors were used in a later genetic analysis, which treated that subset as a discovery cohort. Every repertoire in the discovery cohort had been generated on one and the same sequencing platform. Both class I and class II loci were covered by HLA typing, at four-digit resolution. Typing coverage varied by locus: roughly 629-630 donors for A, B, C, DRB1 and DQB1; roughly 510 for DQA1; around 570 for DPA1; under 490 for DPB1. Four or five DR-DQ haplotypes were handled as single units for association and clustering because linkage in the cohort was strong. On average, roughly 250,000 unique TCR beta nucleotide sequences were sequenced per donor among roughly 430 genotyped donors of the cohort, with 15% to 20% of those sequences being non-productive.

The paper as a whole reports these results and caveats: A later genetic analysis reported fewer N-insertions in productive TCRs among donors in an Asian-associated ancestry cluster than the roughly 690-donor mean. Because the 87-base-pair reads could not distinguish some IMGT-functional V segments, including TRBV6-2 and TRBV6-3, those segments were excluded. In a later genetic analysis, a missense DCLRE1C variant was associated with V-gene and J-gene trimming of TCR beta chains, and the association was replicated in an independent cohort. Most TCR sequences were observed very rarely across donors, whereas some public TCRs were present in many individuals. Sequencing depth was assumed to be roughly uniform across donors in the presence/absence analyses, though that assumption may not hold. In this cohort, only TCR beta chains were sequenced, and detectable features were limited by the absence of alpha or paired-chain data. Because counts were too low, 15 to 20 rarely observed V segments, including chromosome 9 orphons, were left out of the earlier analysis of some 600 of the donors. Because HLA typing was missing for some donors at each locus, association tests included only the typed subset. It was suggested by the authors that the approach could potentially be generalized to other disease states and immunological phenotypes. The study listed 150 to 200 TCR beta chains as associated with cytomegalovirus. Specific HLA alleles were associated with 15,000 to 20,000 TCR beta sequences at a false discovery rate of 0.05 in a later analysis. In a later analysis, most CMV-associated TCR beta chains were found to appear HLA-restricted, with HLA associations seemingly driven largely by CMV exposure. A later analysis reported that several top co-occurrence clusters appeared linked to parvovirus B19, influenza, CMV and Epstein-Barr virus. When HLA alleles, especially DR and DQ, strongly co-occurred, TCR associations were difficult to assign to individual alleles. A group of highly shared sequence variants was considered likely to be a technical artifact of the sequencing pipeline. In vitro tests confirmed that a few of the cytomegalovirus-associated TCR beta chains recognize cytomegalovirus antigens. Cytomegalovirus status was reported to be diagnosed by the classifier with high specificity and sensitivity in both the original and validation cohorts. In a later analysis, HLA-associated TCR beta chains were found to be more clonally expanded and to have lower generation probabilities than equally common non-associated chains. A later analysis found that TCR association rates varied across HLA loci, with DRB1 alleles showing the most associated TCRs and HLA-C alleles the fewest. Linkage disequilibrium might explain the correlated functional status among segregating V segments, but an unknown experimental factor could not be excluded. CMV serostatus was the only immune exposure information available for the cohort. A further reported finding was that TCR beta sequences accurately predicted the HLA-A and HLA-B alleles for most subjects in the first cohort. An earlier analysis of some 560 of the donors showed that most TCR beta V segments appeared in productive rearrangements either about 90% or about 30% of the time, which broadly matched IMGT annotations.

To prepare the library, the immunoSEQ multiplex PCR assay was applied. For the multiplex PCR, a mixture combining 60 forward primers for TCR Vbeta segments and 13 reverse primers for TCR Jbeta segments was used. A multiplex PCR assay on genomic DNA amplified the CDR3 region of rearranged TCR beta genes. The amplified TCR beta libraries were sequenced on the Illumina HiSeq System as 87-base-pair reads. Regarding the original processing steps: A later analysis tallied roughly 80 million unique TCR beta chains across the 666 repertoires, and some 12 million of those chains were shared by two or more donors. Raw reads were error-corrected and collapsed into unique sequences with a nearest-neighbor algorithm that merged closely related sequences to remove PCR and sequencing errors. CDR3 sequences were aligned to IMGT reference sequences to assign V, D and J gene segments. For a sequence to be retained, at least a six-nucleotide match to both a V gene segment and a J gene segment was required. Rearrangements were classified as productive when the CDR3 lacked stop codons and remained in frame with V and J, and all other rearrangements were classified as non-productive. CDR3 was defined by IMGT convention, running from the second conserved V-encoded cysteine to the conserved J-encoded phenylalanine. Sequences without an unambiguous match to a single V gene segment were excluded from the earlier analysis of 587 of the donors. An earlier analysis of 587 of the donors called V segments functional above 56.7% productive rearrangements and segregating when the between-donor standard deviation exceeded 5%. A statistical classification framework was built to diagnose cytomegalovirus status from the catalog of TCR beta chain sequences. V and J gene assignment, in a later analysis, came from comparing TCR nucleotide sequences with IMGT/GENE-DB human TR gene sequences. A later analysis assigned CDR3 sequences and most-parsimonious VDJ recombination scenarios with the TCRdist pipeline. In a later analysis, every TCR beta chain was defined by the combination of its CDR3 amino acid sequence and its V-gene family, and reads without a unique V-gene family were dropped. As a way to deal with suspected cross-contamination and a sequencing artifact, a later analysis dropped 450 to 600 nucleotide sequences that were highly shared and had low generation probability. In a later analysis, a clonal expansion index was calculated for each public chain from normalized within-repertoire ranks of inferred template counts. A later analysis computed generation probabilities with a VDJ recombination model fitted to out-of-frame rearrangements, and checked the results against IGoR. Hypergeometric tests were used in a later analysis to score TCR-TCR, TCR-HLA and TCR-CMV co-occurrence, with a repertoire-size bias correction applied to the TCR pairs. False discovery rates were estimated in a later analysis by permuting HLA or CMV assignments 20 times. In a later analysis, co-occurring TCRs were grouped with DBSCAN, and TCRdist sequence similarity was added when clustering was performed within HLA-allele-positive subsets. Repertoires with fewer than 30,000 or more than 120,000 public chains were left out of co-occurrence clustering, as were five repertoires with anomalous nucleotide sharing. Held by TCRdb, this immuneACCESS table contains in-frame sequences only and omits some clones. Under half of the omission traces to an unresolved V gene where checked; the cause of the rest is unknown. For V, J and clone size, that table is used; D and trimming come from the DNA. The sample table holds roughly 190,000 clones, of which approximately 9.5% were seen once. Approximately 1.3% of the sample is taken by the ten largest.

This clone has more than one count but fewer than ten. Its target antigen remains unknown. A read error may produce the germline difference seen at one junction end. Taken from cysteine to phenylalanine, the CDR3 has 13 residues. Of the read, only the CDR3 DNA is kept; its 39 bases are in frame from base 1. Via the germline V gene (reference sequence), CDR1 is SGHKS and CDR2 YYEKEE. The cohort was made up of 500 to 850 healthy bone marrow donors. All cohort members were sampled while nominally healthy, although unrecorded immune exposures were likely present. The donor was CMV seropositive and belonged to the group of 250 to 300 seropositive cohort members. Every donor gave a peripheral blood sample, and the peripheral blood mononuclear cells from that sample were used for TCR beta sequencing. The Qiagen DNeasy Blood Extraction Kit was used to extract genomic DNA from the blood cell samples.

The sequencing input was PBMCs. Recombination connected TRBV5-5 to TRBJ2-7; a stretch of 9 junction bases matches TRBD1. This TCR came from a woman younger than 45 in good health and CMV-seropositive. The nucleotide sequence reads TGTGCCAGCAGCTTGGGGGGGACAGGGCTGGCCTTCTTC. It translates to CASSLGGTGLAFF.